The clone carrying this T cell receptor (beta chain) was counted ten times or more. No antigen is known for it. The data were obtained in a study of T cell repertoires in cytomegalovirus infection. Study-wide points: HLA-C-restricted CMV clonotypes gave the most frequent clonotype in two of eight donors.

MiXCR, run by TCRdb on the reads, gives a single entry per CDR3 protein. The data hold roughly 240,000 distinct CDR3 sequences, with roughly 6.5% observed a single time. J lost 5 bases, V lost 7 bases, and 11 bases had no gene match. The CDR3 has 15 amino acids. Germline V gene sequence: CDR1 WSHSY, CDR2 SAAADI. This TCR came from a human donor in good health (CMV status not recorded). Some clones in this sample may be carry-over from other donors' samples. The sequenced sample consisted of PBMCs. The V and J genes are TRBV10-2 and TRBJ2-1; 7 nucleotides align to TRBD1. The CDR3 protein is CASKPTGAPHNEQFF. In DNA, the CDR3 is TGCGCCAGCAAGCCTACAGGGGCGCCCCACAATGAGCAGTTCTTC.